This is a list of T cell receptor beta chains from one sample in a study of cytomegalovirus exposure and HLA in healthy donors. Measured with immunoSEQ multiplex PCR; TCRdb has only the in-frame clones, and not every one. The top ten hold roughly 7% of the sample, which has 130,000 or so clones, about 70% seen once. Sequenced input: PBMCs. The receptor set was obtained from a male donor in good health and CMV-seronegative. Both conserved end residues are trimmed from each CDR3. The order of the fields is CDR3 protein, clone size, V gene. Only part of the rows carry a size: once, few, many, or a class if the clone is expanded.

CDR3: ASSPPDGTGYTYEQY
size: -
V: TRBV9

CDR3: ASSLSLAGGPNEQF
size: -
V: TRBV5-4

CDR3: ASRGQVGGNVLT
size: -
V: TRBV2

CDR3: ASSQDLAEGGNEQF
size: -
V: TRBV4-2

CDR3: ASSLWGQSETQY
size: -
V: TRBV28

CDR3: ASSVSGGRTDTQY
size: -
V: TRBV6-4

CDR3: ASSLSTSTDTQY
size: once
V: TRBV7-3

CDR3: ASSSWGGGYGYT
size: -
V: TRBV7-2

CDR3: ASSYGQGVSTDTQY
size: -
V: TRBV6-5

CDR3: ASSVGYSGKETQY
size: -
V: TRBV9

CDR3: ASSSSLSDTQY
size: -
V: TRBV5-1

CDR3: ASSALANYNEQF
size: -
V: TRBV27

CDR3: ASSASASDLYEQY
size: -
V: TRBV19

CDR3: ASSLAPTSGLNEQF
size: -
V: TRBV7-6

CDR3: ASSRSLTSRNIQY
size: -
V: TRBV2

CDR3: ASSQYGFQETQY
size: -
V: TRBV7-3

CDR3: ASSIRASGHTDTQY
size: few
V: TRBV19

CDR3: ASSFAGPGSPLH
size: few
V: TRBV7-6

CDR3: ASSLAEGQGFLLANTGELF
size: few
V: TRBV7-8

CDR3: ASSPGGSSYEQY
size: -
V: TRBV7-3

CDR3: ATSREREGNSPLH
size: -
V: TRBV15

CDR3: ASSEGGRTGVPQH
size: -
V: TRBV2

CDR3: ASSQGGGAGEQF
size: -
V: TRBV4-1

CDR3: ASSSSPTGVAYEQY
size: -
V: TRBV7-9

CDR3: ASSRTSTYEQY
size: -
V: TRBV27

CDR3: ASSLFPGQYYGYT
size: -
V: TRBV28

CDR3: ASSTFSGAKDETQY
size: -
V: TRBV28

CDR3: ASSEVGGQSKTEAF
size: few
V: TRBV6-1

CDR3: ASSARTTTNEKLF
size: -
V: TRBV7-9

CDR3: ASSRTSGPGYEQY
size: -
V: TRBV5-1

CDR3: ASSPTGLSYEQY
size: -
V: TRBV7-8

CDR3: SARKGETQY
size: few
V: TRBV20-1

CDR3: ASAPWTAYEQY
size: -
V: TRBV6-5

CDR3: AWSVPTRHRGTEAF
size: few
V: TRBV30

CDR3: ASSVGLWAYNEQF
size: -
V: TRBV19

CDR3: ASTPGGSGNTIY
size: -
V: TRBV28

CDR3: ASTKPGGGRDEQF
size: -
V: TRBV6-5

CDR3: ASSLGASGRGNEQF
size: -
V: TRBV5-1

CDR3: ASSKADLPGLQCGKLF
size: once
V: TRBV21-1

CDR3: ASSTWTGGRLWEAF
size: -
V: TRBV7-2

CDR3: ASSPGGGLNTEAF
size: -
V: TRBV27

CDR3: ASTPVGVNTEAF
size: few
V: TRBV19

CDR3: ASSEGLQGIRGYT
size: few
V: TRBV6-1

CDR3: ASSQVPWRDYNEQF
size: -
V: TRBV4-1

CDR3: ASKSAGSYGYT
size: -
V: TRBV7-9

CDR3: ASSRGGVNSPLH
size: -
V: TRBV6-5

CDR3: ASSLVLQGMGGYT
size: -
V: TRBV5-6

CDR3: ASSLGGRAGEQY
size: -
V: TRBV5-1